This T cell receptor beta chain was found in a study of blood T cell repertoires in COVID-19. Study-wide context: Samples came from the United States, Italy and Spain, spanning acute and convalescent COVID-19. T cells, B-cell-depleted T cells, or PBMCs provided the cDNA or gDNA that served as material.

The authors' processing: For nucleated cells, counts were estimated from reference gene primer amplification. Using immunoSEQ multiplex PCR, the repertoire was profiled, and TCRdb retains in-frame clones only, with some absent. V and J calls plus clone size are reproduced from that table; the DNA served to infer D and trimming. The repertoire includes approximately 300,000 clones, around 85% of them detected once, and around 4.1% sits in the top ten. CDR1 is SGHRS, CDR2 YFSETQ, per germline. The CDR3 spans 14 residues. V was clipped by 4 bases and J by 6 bases; unmatched bases: 5. V and J are TRBV5-1 and TRBJ1-4; TRBD1 aligns across 8 bases. The sequenced sample was peripheral blood. The source is a woman aged 50 to 60 with active or convalescent COVID-19. CDR3 loop: CASSTDRVDEKLFF. In DNA form, the CDR3 reads TGCGCCAGCAGCACGGACAGGGTAGATGAAAAACTGTTTTTT.